This T cell receptor beta chain was captured in a study of cytomegalovirus exposure and HLA in healthy donors. Study at large: There were 75 million to 95 million unique TCRs (from HLA-typed donors) in an early data release.

Notes on the study in general: Several of the most significant clusters were apparently associated with common viral pathogens in a later analysis. Testing in vitro showed a few CMV-associated chains specific for CMV antigens.

The PCR had 60 Vbeta and 13 Jbeta primers. In the original workflow: Per a later analysis, the number of unique TCR beta chains was some 80 million, of which 9 million to 12 million were shared. Assay used: immunoSEQ multiplex PCR; TCRdb lists only in-frame clones, some missing. That table furnishes V, J and clone size, whereas the DNA furnished D and trimming. The sample records 170,000 or so clones, 75% to 85% being singletons. Worth noting for this clone: The antigen remains unidentified.

The CDR3 totals 15 residues. The V end lost 1 base, the J end lost 7 bases, and 11 bases lay between the germline ends. Germline V gene lookup returns CDR1 MGHRA and CDR2 YSYEKL. What was sequenced was PBMCs. The V call is TRBV4-1, the J call TRBJ2-6, with D uncertain. The source of this sequence is a man in his forties or fifties in good health and CMV-seropositive. Here the CDR3 reads CASSQVQPVANVLTF. CDR3 sequence (DNA): TGCGCCAGCAGCCAAGTACAGCCAGTTGCCAACGTCCTGACTTTC.